This is a list of T cell receptor beta chains from one sample in a study of T cells in narcolepsy. Clones were read by immunoSEQ multiplex PCR, and TCRdb kept only the in-frame ones, dropping some. The sample records tens of thousands of clones, more than 70% being singletons. Sequenced input: memory (CD45RA-) CD4+ T cells from blood. All receptors derive from a human donor in good health. The conserved cysteine and the conserved F or W are not part of the CDR3 here. Each record gives: V gene, D gene, J gene, clone size, CDR3 protein. D genes are given only for firm matches. The size field is filled for only some rows; it gives once, few, many or a size class.

>TRBV19|TRBD2|TRBJ2-1|-
ASSIGGTRGSNEQF
>TRBV5-4|TRBD1|TRBJ2-1|-
ASSLPGTGGYNEQF
>TRBV11-2|-|TRBJ2-5|-
ASSLEWSQETQY
>TRBV7-2|-|TRBJ1-2|-
ASSPTRGGYT
>TRBV6-1|TRBD1|TRBJ2-7|-
ASSERGGPYEQY
>TRBV5-6|TRBD1|TRBJ1-2|-
ASSLGGTASGYGYT
>TRBV21-1|-|TRBJ1-5|-
ASSSRGRYLSNQPQH
>TRBV29-1|-|TRBJ2-3|-
SAGDFHLSGGTDTQY
>TRBV5-4|TRBD2|TRBJ2-1|few
ASSLAFRASGGANEQF
>TRBV28|TRBD2|TRBJ2-5|-
ASREAGEAGETQY
>TRBV25-1|-|TRBJ2-2|few
ASRGIGEAGELF
>TRBV11-3|TRBD1|TRBJ2-5|-
ASSLRDRGEETQY
>TRBV5-1|TRBD2|TRBJ2-5|-
ASSRGGDRAETQY
>TRBV6-6|-|TRBJ1-4|-
ASSLGATNEKLF
>TRBV5-1|-|TRBJ1-1|-
ASSFGFLNTEAF
>TRBV19|-|TRBJ2-2|-
ASSILAGSNTGELF
>TRBV19|TRBD1|TRBJ1-1|-
ASSTDRADTEAF
>TRBV6-1|-|TRBJ1-4|-
ASSEASRTTNEKLF
>TRBV7-2|-|TRBJ2-3|-
ASSLVSGTDTQY